A selection of T cell receptor beta chains follows, all from one sample in a study of cytomegalovirus exposure and HLA in healthy donors. Clones were sequenced by immunoSEQ multiplex PCR, and TCRdb holds only the in-frame ones, with some missing. The sample lists roughly 130,000 clones; 88% were seen once. Sequencing was carried out using PBMCs. Receptors were obtained from a middle-aged woman in good health and CMV-seronegative. Both conserved end residues are part of each CDR3. A D gene is named only where the DNA matches it firmly. Only some rows state a clone size, as once, few, many or a class for expanded clones.

V	D	size	J	DNA	CDR3
TRBV9	-	-	TRBJ2-3	TGTGCCAGCAGCGTAGCGGGAGACGTCACAGATACGCAGTATTTT	CASSVAGDVTDTQYF
TRBV5-1	TRBD1	-	TRBJ2-1	TGCGCCAGCAGCGAGGGACAGGCCAATGAGCAGTTCTTC	CASSEGQANEQFF
TRBV10-2	-	-	TRBJ2-7	TGCGCCAGCAGTGACCAAACAGGGTACGAGCAGTACTTC	CASSDQTGYEQYF
TRBV27	-	once	TRBJ2-7	TGTGCCAGCAGTTTTTTAGGGGCAAGCAACTACGAGCAGTACTTC	CASSFLGASNYEQYF
TRBV9	TRBD1	-	TRBJ2-7	TGTGCCAGCAGCGGAGGACAGGACCTCTCCTACGAGCAGTACTTC	CASSGGQDLSYEQYF
TRBV6-4	TRBD1	-	TRBJ2-7	TGTGCCAGCAGTTCGGGACAGGGGGGTAGCGAGCAGTACTTC	CASSSGQGGSEQYF
TRBV5-1	TRBD1	once	TRBJ1-1	TGCGCCAGCAGCTTGGCCGGCGAGGGGGCCGGTGAAGCTTTCTTT	CASSLAGEGAGEAFF
TRBV6-5	TRBD2	-	TRBJ2-5	TGTGCCAGCAGTTACCCGGGGAGGGAACAAGAGACCCAGTACTTC	CASSYPGREQETQYF
TRBV30	TRBD2	few	TRBJ2-3	TGTGCCTGGAGGGGACTAGCAAGAGATACGCAGTATTTT	CAWRGLARDTQYF
TRBV5-1	TRBD1	-	TRBJ2-5	TGCGCCAGCAGCTTGGGACAGGGGGAGGAGACCCAGTACTTC	CASSLGQGEETQYF
TRBV30	TRBD1	-	TRBJ2-1	TGTGCCTGGAGCCCGGACAGGGGCTATGAGCAGTTCTTC	CAWSPDRGYEQFF
TRBV2	-	-	TRBJ1-1	TGTGCCAGCAGGAGCCGAATGACAGTGACTGAAGCTTTCTTT	CASRSRMTVTEAFF
TRBV5-1	TRBD2	-	TRBJ2-3	TGCGCCAGCAGCCGGGGACTAGCGGGAGGAAGCACAGATACGCAGTATTTT	CASSRGLAGGSTDTQYF
TRBV5-4	TRBD1	-	TRBJ2-7	TGTGCCAGCAGCTTGGGAGCAGGACAGGCCTCCTACGAGCAGTACTTC	CASSLGAGQASYEQYF
TRBV25-1	-	-	TRBJ2-3	TGTGCCAGCCAAGAGCACACAGATACGCAGTATTTT	CASQEHTDTQYF
TRBV6-1	TRBD1	-	TRBJ2-3	TGTGCCAGCGCCCCGGGACAGGGACACACAGATACGCAGTATTTT	CASAPGQGHTDTQYF
TRBV5-1	-	few	TRBJ2-1	TGCGCCAGCAGCTTGGCTTTTAATGAGCAGTTCTTC	CASSLAFNEQFF
TRBV11-3	TRBD1	-	TRBJ2-1	TGTGCCAGCCACGACAGGGAGAGCAATGAGCAGTTCTTC	CASHDRESNEQFF
TRBV5-1	-	-	TRBJ1-5	TGCGCCAGCAGCCCCGGGGGAGGGTTGGGACAGCCCCAGCATTTT	CASSPGGGLGQPQHF
TRBV7-9	TRBD2	-	TRBJ2-7	TGTGCCAGCAGCCCCCAGACTAGCGGGAGCCACGAGCAGTACTTC	CASSPQTSGSHEQYF
TRBV2	TRBD2	-	TRBJ2-1	TGTGCCAGCAGTGATAGCGGGAGCTCCTACAATGAGCAGTTCTTC	CASSDSGSSYNEQFF
TRBV13	-	-	TRBJ2-5	TGTGCCAGCAGCTTAGCGGGAGCAGAGACCCAGTACTTC	CASSLAGAETQYF
TRBV18	-	-	TRBJ2-3	TGTGCCAGCTCACCACCCGCTAGGAGCACAGATACGCAGTATTTT	CASSPPARSTDTQYF
TRBV9	-	few	TRBJ1-4	TGTGCCAGCAGCGTAGGGGGCCGCCTCGATGAAAAACTGTTTTTT	CASSVGGRLDEKLFF
TRBV28	-	-	TRBJ2-2	TGTGCCACCCCCGGGGGACCCACCGGGGAGCTGTTTTTT	CATPGGPTGELFF
TRBV11-2	-	-	TRBJ2-7	TGTGCCAGCAGCTTAGGTGCCGTCGGTATTGACGAGCAGTACTTC	CASSLGAVGIDEQYF
TRBV10-3	TRBD1	-	TRBJ2-5	TGTGCCACCTCCGACAGGGAACAGACCCAGTACTTC	CATSDREQTQYF
TRBV7-2	-	-	TRBJ2-7	TGTGCCAGCAGTCGTGACAGAAACTCCTACGAGCAGTACTTC	CASSRDRNSYEQYF
TRBV7-9	TRBD1	-	TRBJ2-7	TGTTCCAGCAGCGGGGCCGGGACAGGGGGCTCCTACGAGCAGTACTTC	CSSSGAGTGGSYEQYF